Following are 22 T cell receptor beta chains from one sample sequenced in a study of shared clonotypes between healthy human individuals. The repertoire was sequenced with immunoSEQ multiplex PCR; TCRdb's copy has only in-frame clones and lacks some. This table has more than 900,000 clones, 75% to 85% appearing once. Sequences were obtained from memory CD4+ T cells from PBMCs. Subset in this sample: CD45RA-negative fraction. These receptors came from a man aged 18-30 years in good health. Some clones in this sample may be carry-over from other donors' samples.

The chain employs TRBV2 and TRBJ2-5; 10 bases are a match to TRBD2. V lost 6 bases, J lost 2 bases, and 3 bases stayed unmatched. The CDR3 runs 14 residues. Germline V gene sequence: CDR1 SNHLY, CDR2 FYNNEI. CDR3 DNA: TGTGCCAGCAGCACTAGCGGGGTACAAGAGACCCAGTACTTC. The encoded protein is CASSTSGVQETQYF.

V usage is TRBV28 and J usage is TRBJ2-1; D not resolved. The CDR3 extends over 13 amino acids. V lost 5 bases, J lost 9 bases, and 14 bases lay in between. Germline values: CDR1 MDHEN, CDR2 SYDVKM. CDR3 DNA sequence: TGTGCCAGCAGTAGGTCCACCAGGTCTGAGCAGTTCTTC. Its protein is CASSRSTRSEQFF.

This rearrangement joins TRBV18 to TRBJ1-2; 11 bases align to TRBD1. CDR3 length: 15 residues. Losses at the gene ends were 6 bases for V and 3 bases for J; bases not matched to a gene: 6. Germline V gene lookup returns CDR1 KGHSH and CDR2 LQKENI. CDR3 protein: CASSPGQGADYGYTF. The DNA for the CDR3 is TGTGCCAGCTCCCCCGGACAGGGGGCGGACTATGGCTACACCTTC.

This chain joins TRBV2 and TRBJ1-1, with D hard to call. Germline assignment: CDR1 SNHLY and CDR2 FYNNEI. This CDR3 has 13 residues. Trimming removed 8 bases at V and 5 bases at J, with 15 bases between. The CDR3 here is CASGREGSTEAFF. In DNA, the CDR3 is TGTGCCAGCGGTAGGGAGGGTAGTACTGAAGCTTTCTTT.

The chain employs TRBV7-9 and TRBJ2-7; D possibly corresponds to TRBD1 (6 bases). V shed 4 bases and J shed 6 bases, with 19 bases lying between them. From germline, CDR1 is SEHNR and CDR2 FQNEAQ (reference sequence). This CDR3 contains 15 residues. The CDR3 DNA reads as TGTGCCAGCAGCTCCCGGGACATTCCTCTAGGCGAGCAGTACTTC. It encodes CASSSRDIPLGEQYF.

CDR3 amino acids: CASSDDTQGTQYF. The DNA for the CDR3 is TGTGCCAGCAGCGACGATACCCAGGGGACCCAGTACTTC. The chain combines TRBV6-1 with TRBJ2-5, with a possible D match to TRBD1 (5 bases). This CDR3 spans 13 amino acids. Trimming left V 6 bases short and J 7 bases short, with 15 bases between. The germline V gene has CDR1 MNHNS and CDR2 SASEGT.

The DNA for the CDR3 is TGTGCCAGCAGTGGGGCTAGCCGCACAGATACGCAGTATTTT. Protein sequence: CASSGASRTDTQYF. The chain carries TRBV2 and TRBJ2-3, with D possibly being TRBD2 (5 bases). The CDR3 extends over 14 amino acids. Germline V lookup: CDR1 SNHLY, CDR2 FYNNEI. Trimming pared 4 bases from V and 1 base from J, leaving 9 bases between. The variable domain in full, completed from reference TRBV2 and TRBJ2-3, reads EPEVTQTPSHQVTQMGQEVILRCVPISNHLYFYWYRQILGQKVEFLVSFYNNEISEKSEIFDDQFSVERPDGSNFTLKIRSTKLEDSAMYFCASSGASRTDTQYFGPGTRLTVL.

About this clone: A far larger clone is off by one base, so a read error is likely. The chain recombines TRBV6-5 with TRBJ2-7, with D possibly matching TRBD1 (6 bases). The CDR3 contains 13 residues. Germline V gene lookup returns CDR1 MNHEY and CDR2 SVGAGI. The CDR3 coding sequence is TGTGCCGGCAGACGAAGGGACATATACGAGCAGTACTTC. Its protein product is CAGRRRDIYEQYF.

Details on this clone: Other DNA sequences in this sample translate to the same CDR3. The gene calls are TRBV2 and TRBJ2-7; 8 nucleotides match TRBD1. V lost 6 bases, J lost 4 bases, and 8 bases stayed unmatched. This CDR3 is 14 amino acids long. Per germline, CDR1 SNHLY and CDR2 FYNNEI. Here the CDR3 DNA reads TGTGCCAGCAGCGGACAGGGAGTCTCGTACGAGCAGTACTTC. Protein sequence: CASSGQGVSYEQYF.

DNA of the CDR3: TGCGCCAGCAGCTTGGGACGGGACTCGATGGATACGCAGTATTTT. Translated: CASSLGRDSMDTQYF. The J gene is TRBJ2-3, the V gene TRBV5-1; perhaps TRBD2 as D (6 bases). The CDR3 consists of 15 residues. Germline V gene lookup returns CDR1 SGHRS and CDR2 YFSETQ. Trimming shortened V by 0 bases and J by 6 bases, and 14 bases separated the two germline ends. Drawing the rest from reference TRBV5-1 and TRBJ2-3, the complete variable domain is KAGVTQTPRYLIKTRGQQVTLSCSPISGHRSVSWYQQTPGQGLQFLFEYFSETQRNKGNFPGRFSGRQFSNSRSEMNVSTLELGDSALYLCASSLGRDSMDTQYFGPGTRLTVL.

This chain links TRBV30 with TRBJ1-4, with 7 nucleotides matching TRBD1. The CDR3 runs to 15 residues. CDR1 is GTSNPN and CDR2 is SVGIG in the germline V gene (reference sequence). J was trimmed by 3 bases and V by 2 bases; bases with no gene match: 6. The CDR3 reads CAWSRKGTANEKLFF. CDR3 DNA sequence: TGTGCCTGGAGTCGAAAGGGGACAGCTAATGAAAAACTGTTTTTT.

The chain joins TRBV7-3 to TRBJ2-2, with 8 bases identical to TRBD2. The CDR3 sequence is 16 residues long. Trimming removed 5 bases from V and 1 base from J; junction bases left unmatched: 6. Germline V gene data show CDR1 as SGHTA and CDR2 as FQGTGA. This CDR3 reads CASSPPGGRNTGELFF. The CDR3 DNA reads as TGTGCCAGCAGCCCCCCGGGGGGGAGGAACACCGGGGAGCTGTTTTTT.

This chain links TRBV4-1 with TRBJ1-5; TRBD1 matches at 9 bases. This CDR3 spans 17 amino acids. From germline, CDR1 is MGHRA and CDR2 YSYEKL. J gave up 8 bases and V 1 base, and 12 bases lay outside the gene matches. The CDR3 loop reads CASSQATGQGSREPQHF. The CDR3 DNA follows: TGCGCCAGCAGCCAAGCGACCGGACAGGGGAGTAGGGAGCCCCAGCATTTT.

The V call is TRBV14, the J call TRBJ2-7, with 9 nucleotides matching TRBD1. CDR1 is SGHDN and CDR2 is FVKESK in the germline V gene. J lost 3 bases, V lost 2 bases, and 14 bases had no gene match. This CDR3 comprises 18 residues. The CDR3 DNA follows: TGTGCCAGCAGCCAAACGGTGGACAGGGGACGGGGGATCTACGAGCAGTACTTC. It codes for CASSQTVDRGRGIYEQYF.

This chain uses TRBV9 with TRBJ2-1; 7 nucleotides align to TRBD2. V lost 0 bases and J lost 8; bases outside the gene matches: 5. Per the germline V gene, CDR1 is SGDLS and CDR2 is YYNGEE. This CDR3 contains 14 residues. This CDR3 is CASSVGGGRDEQFF. In DNA form, the CDR3 reads TGTGCCAGCAGCGTAGGAGGCGGGAGAGATGAGCAGTTCTTC.

The chain has TRBV7-7 and TRBJ2-1, with D perhaps matching TRBD2 (6 bases). The V gene's germline CDR1 is SSHAT and CDR2 FNYEAQ (reference sequence). The germline V and J ends were trimmed by 2 bases and 2 bases, with 13 bases remaining between them. The CDR3 is 16 residues long. CDR3 nucleotides: TGTGCCAGCAGCTTATTCTCGGGGGACCCCTACAATGAGCAGTTCTTC. Residues: CASSLFSGDPYNEQFF.

The rearrangement uses TRBV6-1 and TRBJ1-2; no clear D gene. The V end lost 2 bases, the J end lost 5 bases, and 9 bases lay between the germline ends. The germline V gene encodes CDR1 MNHNS and CDR2 SASEGT. CDR3 length equals 13 residues. In DNA, the CDR3 is TGTGCCAGCAGTGAAAACGGAGAGTATGGCTACACCTTC. Amino acid sequence: CASSENGEYGYTF.

The rearrangement links TRBV2 to TRBJ2-3, with TRBD1 identical over 9 bases. The germline V gene has CDR1 SNHLY and CDR2 FYNNEI. The CDR3 length is 14 residues. V lost 6 bases, J lost 4 bases, and 5 bases stayed unmatched. CDR3 in DNA: TGTGCCAGCAGCCTTACAGGGGGCGCAGATACGCAGTATTTT. It is translated as CASSLTGGADTQYF.

V gene TRBV28 combines with J gene TRBJ1-1; TRBD1 matches at 12 bases. V shed 6 bases, J shed 11 bases, and the junction held 7 bases outside the gene matches. This CDR3 region has 13 residues. Germline CDR1 is MDHEN and CDR2 is SYDVKM. The CDR3 here is CASSGTGGTLAFF. CDR3 in DNA: TGTGCCAGCAGCGGGACAGGGGGCACTCTCGCTTTCTTT.

CDR3 in amino acids: CASSYRQDYEQYF. The CDR3 nucleotides are TGCGCCAGCAGCTACAGACAGGACTACGAGCAGTACTTC. This chain links TRBV4-1 with TRBJ2-7, with D perhaps matching TRBD1 (6 bases). The CDR3 runs 13 residues. Trimming stripped 5 bases from V and 3 bases from J, with 11 bases between. CDR1 and CDR2 from the germline V gene are MGHRA and YSYEKL.

In regard to this clone: One end of the junction is discordant with germline, which a read error may explain. This chain links TRBV7-3 with TRBJ2-7, with TRBD2 matching over 10 bases. CDR3 length: 15 amino acids. Looked up from germline, CDR1 is SGHTA and CDR2 is FQGTGA. The CDR3 DNA sequence: TGTGCCAGCAGCCTGACTAGCGGGTTCTCCTACGAGCAGCACTTC. Protein: CASSLTSGFSYEQHF.

Turning to this clone: Other DNA sequences in this sample translate to the same CDR3. The chain combines TRBV7-2 with TRBJ2-3, with a tentative D call TRBD1 (5 bases). Looked up from germline, CDR1 is SGHTA and CDR2 is FQGNSA. V lost 1 base and J lost 3, with 8 bases in between. The CDR3 has 14 residues. CDR3 amino acids: CASSLGGLTDTQYF. DNA of the CDR3: TGTGCCAGCAGCTTAGGGGGCCTTACAGATACGCAGTATTTT.